The rows below give T cell receptor beta chains drawn from one sample of a study of blood T cell repertoires in COVID-19. Sequencing used immunoSEQ multiplex PCR; TCRdb keeps in-frame clones, though not all of them. The sample holds roughly 200,000 clones, around 87% seen once. The sequencing sample was made of peripheral blood. These TCRs come from a man in his forties or fifties with acute or convalescent COVID-19. Each CDR3 is given with its conserved first and last residue. D genes are given only for firm matches. The size of a clone is reported for some rows only, either as once, few or many, or as a class for expanded clones.

d_call j_call v_call clone_size cdr3_aa cdr3_nt
NA TRBJ2-7 TRBV27 NA CASSLYLAESSYEQYF TGTGCCAGCAGTTTGTATTTAGCGGAAAGCTCCTACGAGCAGTACTTC
NA TRBJ2-2 TRBV5-1 NA CASSGRQVAGELFF TGCGCCAGCAGCGGCCGGCAGGTTGCCGGGGAGCTGTTTTTT
NA TRBJ2-2 TRBV12-3/TRBV12-4 NA CASRQPNTGELFF TGTGCCAGCAGACAGCCGAACACCGGGGAGCTGTTTTTT
TRBD1 TRBJ1-5 TRBV2 NA CASSPGDRLRNF TGTGCCAGCAGCCCTGGGGACAGACTCAGGAATTTT
NA TRBJ2-2 TRBV7-9 once CASSPGSGANTGELFF TGTGCCAGCAGCCCTGGGAGCGGAGCAAACACCGGGGAGCTGTTTTTT
NA TRBJ2-4 TRBV30 NA CAWSAGSLAKNIQYF TGTGCCTGGAGTGCCGGGAGTTTAGCCAAAAACATTCAGTACTTC
NA TRBJ1-2 TRBV5-8 NA CASSSPGTVLNYGYTF TGTGCCAGCAGCTCGCCGGGAACAGTCTTAAACTATGGCTACACCTTC
TRBD1 TRBJ2-6 TRBV5-1 NA CASSLAPGRGRVGANVLTF TGCGCCAGCAGCTTGGCCCCTGGCAGGGGGCGCGTAGGGGCCAACGTCCTGACTTTC
TRBD1 TRBJ2-7 TRBV18 NA CASSPGQVISYEQYF TGTGCCAGCTCACCAGGACAGGTTATCTCCTACGAGCAGTACTTC
NA TRBJ2-5 TRBV5-1 NA CASTRQIQETQYF TGCGCCAGCACCCGACAGATCCAAGAGACCCAGTACTTC
TRBD1 TRBJ1-5 TRBV2 once CASSVWLTGSNQPQHF TGTGCCAGCAGTGTATGGTTGACAGGGTCCAATCAGCCCCAGCATTTT
NA TRBJ1-2 TRBV4-1 NA CASSQGIQQGSNYGYTF TGCGCCAGCAGCCAAGGGATACAACAGGGCTCTAACTATGGCTACACCTTC
NA TRBJ2-3 TRBV9 NA CASSVGRGSSTDTQYF TGTGCCAGCAGCGTAGGCAGGGGCTCTAGCACAGATACGCAGTATTTT
NA TRBJ1-5 TRBV18 once CASSPPGGERQPQHF TGTGCCAGCTCACCACCGGGAGGGGAGAGGCAGCCCCAGCATTTT
TRBD2 TRBJ2-2 TRBV5-3 NA CARARLAENTGELFF TGTGCCAGAGCCCGCCTAGCGGAGAACACCGGGGAGCTGTTTTTT